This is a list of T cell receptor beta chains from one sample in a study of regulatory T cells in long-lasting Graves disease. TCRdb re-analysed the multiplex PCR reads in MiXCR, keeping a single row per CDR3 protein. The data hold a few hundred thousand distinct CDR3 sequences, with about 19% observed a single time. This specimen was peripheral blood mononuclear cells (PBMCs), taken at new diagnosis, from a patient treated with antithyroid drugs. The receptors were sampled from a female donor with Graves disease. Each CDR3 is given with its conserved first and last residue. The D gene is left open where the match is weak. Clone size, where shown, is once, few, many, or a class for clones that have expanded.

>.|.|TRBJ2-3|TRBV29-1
TGCAGCGTTGGGGGGGTAGGGGGCCCCACAGATACGCAGTATTTT
CSVGGVGGPTDTQYF
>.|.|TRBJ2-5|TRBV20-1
TGCAGTGCGCCAGACAGTAGACAAGAGACCCAGTACTTC
CSAPDSRQETQYF
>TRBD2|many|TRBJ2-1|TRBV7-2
TGTGCCAGCAGGGCTAGCGGGAGTAGTAATGAGCAGTTCTTC
CASRASGSSNEQFF
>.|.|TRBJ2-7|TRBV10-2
TGCGCCAGCAGTGACGGGGCACGGGTAATCGAGCAGTACTTC
CASSDGARVIEQYF
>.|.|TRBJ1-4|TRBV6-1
TGTGCCAGCAGTCGGGTGACGGCAACTAATGAAAAACTGTTTTTT
CASSRVTATNEKLFF
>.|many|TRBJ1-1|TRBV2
TGTGCCAGCAGCAACACAAATCTGAACACTGAAGCTTTCTTT
CASSNTNLNTEAFF
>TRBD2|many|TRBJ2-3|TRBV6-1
TGTGCCAGCAAAAAAGCGGGGGAGGCCGATACGCAGTATTTT
CASKKAGEADTQYF
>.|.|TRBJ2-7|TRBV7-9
TGTGCCAGCAGTTCTCAAGGCGAGCAGTACTTC
CASSSQGEQYF
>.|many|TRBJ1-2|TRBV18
TGTGCCAGCTCACCACCGCTGACTGGCTATGGCTACACCTTC
CASSPPLTGYGYTF
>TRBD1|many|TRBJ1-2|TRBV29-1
TGCAGCGTTGACCCCGCAGGGGGTAACTATGGCTACACCTTC
CSVDPAGGNYGYTF
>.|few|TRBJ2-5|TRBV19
TGTGCCAGCTCTCAGGGGAACTCCCAAGAGACCCAGTACTTC
CASSQGNSQETQYF
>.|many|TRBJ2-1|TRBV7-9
TGTGCCAGCAGCTTGGGCCCCGGGGAGCAGTTCTTC
CASSLGPGEQFF
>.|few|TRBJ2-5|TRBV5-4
TGTGCCAGCAGCTCTGTCCGGAGCCAAGAGACCCAGTACTTC
CASSSVRSQETQYF
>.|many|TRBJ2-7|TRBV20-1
TGCAGTGCTAGAGAGATCAGCCCCTACGAGCAGTACTTC
CSAREISPYEQYF
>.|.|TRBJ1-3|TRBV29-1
TGCAGCGCCAGGTGGGACTCTGGAAACACCATATATTTT
CSARWDSGNTIYF
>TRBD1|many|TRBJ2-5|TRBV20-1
TGCAGTGCTAGAGGCTCCCCCGGACAGGGAGCCCAGTGGGAGACCCAGTACTTC
CSARGSPGQGAQWETQYF
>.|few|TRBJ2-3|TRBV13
TGTGCCAGCAGCAAGACAGGCACAGATACGCAGTATTTT
CASSKTGTDTQYF
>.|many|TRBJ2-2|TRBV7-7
TGTGCCAGCAGTTCAGGGGACGGGGAGCTGTTTTTT
CASSSGDGELFF
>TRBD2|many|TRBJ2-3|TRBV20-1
TGCAGTGCTAGAGTCCCTAGCGGGGTCACAGATACGCAGTATTTT
CSARVPSGVTDTQYF
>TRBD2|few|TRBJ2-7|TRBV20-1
TGCAGTGCTAGAGCTGCGGGGGCCTACGAGCAGTACTTC
CSARAAGAYEQYF
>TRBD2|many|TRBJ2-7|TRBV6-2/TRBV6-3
TGTGCCAGCAGTCCAAGGAGGACTAGCGGCGACGAGCAGTACTTC
CASSPRRTSGDEQYF
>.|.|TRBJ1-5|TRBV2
TGTGCCAGCATGCGAGCCAGGGAAGGCAATCAGCCCCAGCATTTT
CASMRAREGNQPQHF
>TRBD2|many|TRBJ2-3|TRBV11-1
TGTGCCAGCAGCTTATACCCAGCGGGGAAGGATACGCAGTATTTT
CASSLYPAGKDTQYF
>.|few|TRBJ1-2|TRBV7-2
TGTGCCAGCAGCTTATCGGGGTTTAGCTATGGCTACACCTTC
CASSLSGFSYGYTF